Reported below is one T cell receptor (beta chain). Its antigen remains unknown. Germline V CDR1 and CDR2: GTSNPN, SVGIG (reference sequence). The CDR3 extends over 14 amino acids. Trimming took 6 bases from V and 5 from J; bases not matched to a gene: 8. These data come from a study of shared clonotypes between healthy human individuals. The study, taken as a whole, reports: Sample collection involved blood only; tissue repertoires are likely different.

How the authors handled the data: Junction-only sequences produced by ImmunoSEQ had no quality scores, so filtering differed. Assay: immunoSEQ multiplex PCR; the TCRdb copy retains only in-frame clones and omits some. The DNA gave D and trimming, while V, J and clone size come from that table. The sample lists millions of clones, approximately 94% seen once, with about 0.13% in the top ten. Sequenced sample: naive CD4+ T cells sorted from blood. Indicated subset: CD45RA+ positively selected. This TCR was sampled from a man between 18 and 35 years old in good health. V is TRBV30 and J is TRBJ2-1; 9 positions agree with TRBD2. The DNA of the CDR3 is TGTGCCTGTCGTGTAGGACTAGCGCACAATGAGCAGTTCTTC. Protein sequence: CACRVGLAHNEQFF.